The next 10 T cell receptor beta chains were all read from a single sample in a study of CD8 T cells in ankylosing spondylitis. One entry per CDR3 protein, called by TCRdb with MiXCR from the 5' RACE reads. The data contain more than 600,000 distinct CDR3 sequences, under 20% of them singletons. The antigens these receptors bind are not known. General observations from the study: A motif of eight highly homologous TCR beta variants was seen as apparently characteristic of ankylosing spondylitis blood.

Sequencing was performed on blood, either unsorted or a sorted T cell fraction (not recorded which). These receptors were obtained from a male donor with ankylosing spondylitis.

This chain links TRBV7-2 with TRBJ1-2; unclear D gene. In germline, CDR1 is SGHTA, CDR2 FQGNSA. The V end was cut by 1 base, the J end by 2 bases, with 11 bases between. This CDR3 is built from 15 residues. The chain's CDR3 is CASSLVISGNYGYTF. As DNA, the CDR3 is TGTGCCAGCAGCTTAGTAATCTCGGGAAACTATGGCTACACCTTC.

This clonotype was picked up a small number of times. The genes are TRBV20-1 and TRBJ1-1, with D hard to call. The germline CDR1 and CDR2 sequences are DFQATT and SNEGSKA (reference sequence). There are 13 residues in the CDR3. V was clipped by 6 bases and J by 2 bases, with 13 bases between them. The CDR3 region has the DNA TGCAGTGCCAAGTCCCCACAAAACACTGAAGCTTTCTTT. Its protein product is CSAKSPQNTEAFF.

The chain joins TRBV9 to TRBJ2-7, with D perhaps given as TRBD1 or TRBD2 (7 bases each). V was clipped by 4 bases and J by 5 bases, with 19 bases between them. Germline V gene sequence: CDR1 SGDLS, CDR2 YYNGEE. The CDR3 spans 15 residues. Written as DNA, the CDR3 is TGTGCCAGCAGCATCAGGGGGGGGGAGACTAACGAGCAGTACTTC. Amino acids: CASSIRGGETNEQYF.

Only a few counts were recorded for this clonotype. The CDR3 DNA reads TGCGCCAGCAGCTCAACGACCTACGAGCAGTACTTC. Its protein product is CASSSTTYEQYF. The chain is built from TRBV5-1 and TRBJ2-7; D unresolved. Germline V lookup: CDR1 SGHRS, CDR2 YFSETQ. Trimming cost V 3 bases and J 2 bases, with 6 bases left between them. The length of the CDR3 is 12 residues.

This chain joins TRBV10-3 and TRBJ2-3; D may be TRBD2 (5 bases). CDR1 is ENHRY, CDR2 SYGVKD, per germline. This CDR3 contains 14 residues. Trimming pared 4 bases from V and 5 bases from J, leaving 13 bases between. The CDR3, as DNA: TGTGCCATCAGTGTCTCGGATCGGGGAGATACGCAGTATTTT. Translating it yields CAISVSDRGDTQYF.

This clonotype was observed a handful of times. CDR3: CSARRIPDRDYTGELFF. The CDR3 DNA reads as TGCAGTGCTAGAAGAATCCCTGACAGGGACTACACCGGGGAGCTGTTTTTT. The chain has TRBV20-1 and TRBJ2-2; tentative D call: TRBD1 (7 bases). The CDR3 has 17 residues. Germline V gene lookup returns CDR1 DFQATT and CDR2 SNEGSKA (reference sequence). Trimming took 2 bases from V and 3 from J, leaving 19 bases between them.

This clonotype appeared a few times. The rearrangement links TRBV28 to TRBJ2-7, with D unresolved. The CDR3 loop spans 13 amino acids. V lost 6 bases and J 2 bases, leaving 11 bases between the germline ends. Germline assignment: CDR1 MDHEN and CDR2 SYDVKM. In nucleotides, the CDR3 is TGTGCCAGCAGCCCCAGCTTTCCCTACGAGCAGTACTTC. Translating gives CASSPSFPYEQYF.

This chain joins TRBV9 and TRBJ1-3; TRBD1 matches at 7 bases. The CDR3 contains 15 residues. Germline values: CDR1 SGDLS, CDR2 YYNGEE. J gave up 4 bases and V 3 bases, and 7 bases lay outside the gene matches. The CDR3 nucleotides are TGTGCCAGCAGCGCCTCGCAGACAGGGGGAAACACCATATATTTT. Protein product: CASSASQTGGNTIYF.

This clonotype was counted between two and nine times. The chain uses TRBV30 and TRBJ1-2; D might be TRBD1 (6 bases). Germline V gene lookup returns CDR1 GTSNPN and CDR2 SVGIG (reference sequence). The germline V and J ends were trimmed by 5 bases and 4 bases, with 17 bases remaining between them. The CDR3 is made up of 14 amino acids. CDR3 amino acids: CAWAWTDDFYGYTF. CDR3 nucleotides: TGTGCCTGGGCCTGGACAGATGACTTCTATGGCTACACCTTC. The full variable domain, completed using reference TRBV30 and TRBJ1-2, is SQTIHQWPATLVQPVGSPLSLECTVEGTSNPNLYWYRQAAGRGLQLLFYSVGIGQISSEVPQNLSASRPQDRQFILSSKKLLLSDSGFYLCAWAWTDDFYGYTFGSGTRLTVV.

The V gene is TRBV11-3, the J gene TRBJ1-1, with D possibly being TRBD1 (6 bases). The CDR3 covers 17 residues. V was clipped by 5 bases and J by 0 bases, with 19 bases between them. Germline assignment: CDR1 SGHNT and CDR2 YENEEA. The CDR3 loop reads CASSPLLGGTLNTEAFF. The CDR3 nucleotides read TGTGCCAGCAGCCCTCTTTTAGGGGGAACCTTGAACACTGAAGCTTTCTTT.